Sequencing of this T cell receptor beta chain was carried out in a study of T cell responses to AZD1222 COVID-19 vaccine. Sequenced by immunoSEQ multiplex PCR; TCRdb stores in-frame clones only, minus some. The top ten clones hold about 0.64% of a sample with 150,000 to 200,000 clones, roughly 94% of them seen once. Germline V lookup: CDR1 SGHDT, CDR2 YYEEEE. This CDR3 has 15 residues. With 4 bases clipped from V and 8 bases from J, the junction kept 10 bases outside the gene matches. This chain joins TRBV5-6 and TRBJ2-2, with 8 bases that match TRBD2. This sequence originates from an adult in good health. Sequencing was performed on peripheral blood, taken on day 0 of AZD1222 vaccination. The CDR3: CASSPPGLASGELFF. CDR3 DNA sequence: TGTGCCAGCAGCCCGCCCGGACTAGCTTCTGGGGAGCTGTTTTTT.